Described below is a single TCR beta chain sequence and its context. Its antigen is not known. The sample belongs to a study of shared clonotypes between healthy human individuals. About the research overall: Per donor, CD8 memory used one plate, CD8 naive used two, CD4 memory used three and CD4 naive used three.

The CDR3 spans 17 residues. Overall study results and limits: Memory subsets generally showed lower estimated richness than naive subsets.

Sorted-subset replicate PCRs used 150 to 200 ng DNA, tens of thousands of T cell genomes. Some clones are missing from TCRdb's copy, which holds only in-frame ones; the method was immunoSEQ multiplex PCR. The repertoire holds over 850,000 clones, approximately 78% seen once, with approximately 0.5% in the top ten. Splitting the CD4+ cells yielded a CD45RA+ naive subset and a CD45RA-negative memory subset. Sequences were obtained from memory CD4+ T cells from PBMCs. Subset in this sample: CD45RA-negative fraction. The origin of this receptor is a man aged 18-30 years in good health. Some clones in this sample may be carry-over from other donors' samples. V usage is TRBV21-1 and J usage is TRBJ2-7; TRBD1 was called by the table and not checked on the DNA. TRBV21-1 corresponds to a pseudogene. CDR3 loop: CASSKETRDRPRVEQYF. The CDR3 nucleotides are TGTGCCAGCAGCAAAGAAACTAGGGACAGGCCACGTGTCGAGCAGTACTTC.